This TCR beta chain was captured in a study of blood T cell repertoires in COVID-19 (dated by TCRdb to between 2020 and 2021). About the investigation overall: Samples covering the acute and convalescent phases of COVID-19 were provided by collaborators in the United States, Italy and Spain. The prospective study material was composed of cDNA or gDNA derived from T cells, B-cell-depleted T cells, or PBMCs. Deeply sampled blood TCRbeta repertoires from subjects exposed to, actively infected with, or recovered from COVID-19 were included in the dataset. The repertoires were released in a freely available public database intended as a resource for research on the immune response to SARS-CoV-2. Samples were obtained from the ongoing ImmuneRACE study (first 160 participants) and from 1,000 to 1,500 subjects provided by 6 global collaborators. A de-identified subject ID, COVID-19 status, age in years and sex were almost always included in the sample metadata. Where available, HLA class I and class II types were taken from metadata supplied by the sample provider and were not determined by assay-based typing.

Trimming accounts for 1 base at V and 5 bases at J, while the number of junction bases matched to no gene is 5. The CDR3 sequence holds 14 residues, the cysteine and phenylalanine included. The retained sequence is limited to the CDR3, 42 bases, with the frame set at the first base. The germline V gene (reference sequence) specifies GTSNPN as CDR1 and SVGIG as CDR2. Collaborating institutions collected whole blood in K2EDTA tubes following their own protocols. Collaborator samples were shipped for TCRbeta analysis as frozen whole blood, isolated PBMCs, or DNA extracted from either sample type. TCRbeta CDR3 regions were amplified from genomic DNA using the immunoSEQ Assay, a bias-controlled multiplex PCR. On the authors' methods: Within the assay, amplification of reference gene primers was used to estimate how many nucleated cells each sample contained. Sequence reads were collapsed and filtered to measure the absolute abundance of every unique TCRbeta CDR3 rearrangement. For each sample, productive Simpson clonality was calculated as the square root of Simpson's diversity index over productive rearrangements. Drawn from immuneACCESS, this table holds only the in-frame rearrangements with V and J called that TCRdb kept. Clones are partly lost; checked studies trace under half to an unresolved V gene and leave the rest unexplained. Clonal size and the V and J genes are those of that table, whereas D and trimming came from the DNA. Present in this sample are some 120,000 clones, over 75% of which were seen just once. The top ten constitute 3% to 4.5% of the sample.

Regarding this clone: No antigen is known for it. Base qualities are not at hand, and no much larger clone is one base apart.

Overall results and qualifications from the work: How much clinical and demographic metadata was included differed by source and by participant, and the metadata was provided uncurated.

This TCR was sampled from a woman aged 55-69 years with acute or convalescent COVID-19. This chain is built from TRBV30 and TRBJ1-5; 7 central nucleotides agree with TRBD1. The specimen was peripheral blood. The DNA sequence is TGTGCCTGGAGTGCCTCGACAGGGCATCAGCCCCAGCATTTT. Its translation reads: CAWSASTGHQPQHF.